Presented here are 20 T cell receptor beta chains from one specimen sequenced in a study of persistence of HIV-infected CD4 T cells. Stimulation used 8 to 10 ug/mL lysate from CMV-infected fibroblasts. CD40L-negative CD69-negative CD45RO-high memory CD4+ T cells were sorted as populations depleted of antigen-responding cells. This was the immunoSEQ version 4 assay in survey mode. The table came from immunoSEQ multiplex PCR; TCRdb's copy has only in-frame clones and leaves some out. The data show some 30,000 clones, 82% seen once. Their recognized antigens are unknown. The starting material was CD4+ T cells sorted from PBMCs after 18-hour stimulation, obtained from a patient who received antiretroviral therapy. These receptors originate from an adult woman with HIV who was CMV-seropositive.

This clone came up once. This chain joins TRBV15 and TRBJ1-2; no clear D gene. From germline, CDR1 is LNHNV and CDR2 YYDKDF (reference sequence). This CDR3 region has 13 residues. V lost 4 bases and J 3 bases, leaving 9 bases between the germline ends. CDR3 region: CATSKTRDYGYTF. The DNA for the CDR3 is TGTGCCACCAGCAAAACCCGAGACTATGGCTACACCTTC.

This clone was observed a handful of times. The V gene is TRBV6-2 or TRBV6-3, the J gene TRBJ2-7; D not certain. The CDR3 is 17 amino acids. With 0 bases removed from V and 1 base from J, the gap between germline ends came to 16 bases. Germline V gene sequence: CDR1 MNHEY, CDR2 SVGEGT. As DNA, the CDR3 is TGTGCCAGCAGTTACTCGATACAGAAAGTGGCATCCTACGAGCAGTACTTC. The encoded protein is CASSYSIQKVASYEQYF.

The chain carries TRBV7-3 and TRBJ2-1, with D hard to call. The CDR3 totals 14 residues. Germline CDR1 and CDR2: SGHTA and FQGTGA. The germline V and J ends were trimmed by 4 bases and 8 bases, with 15 bases remaining between them. Here the CDR3 reads CASSSLPGQDEQFF. The DNA of the CDR3 is TGTGCCAGCAGCTCCCTCCCTGGTCAGGATGAGCAGTTCTTC.

V usage is TRBV29-1 and J usage is TRBJ1-3; no definite D call. Trimming pared 5 bases from V and 0 bases from J, leaving 8 bases between. The CDR3 covers 13 residues. In germline, CDR1 is SQVTM, CDR2 ANQGSEA. The CDR3, as DNA: TGCAGCGTTCCAGCGCCCTCTGGAAACACCATATATTTT. Protein: CSVPAPSGNTIYF.

The rearrangement links TRBV27 to TRBJ1-2, with D possibly matching TRBD1 (6 bases). V was cut by 5 bases and J by 9 bases, with 16 bases left in between. The germline V gene encodes CDR1 MNHEY and CDR2 SMNVEV (reference sequence). CDR3 length: 13 residues. The CDR3 DNA is TGTGCCAGCAGTCCAGGGGCAGGGAGCCGCTACACCTTC. Encoded protein: CASSPGAGSRYTF.

The V call is TRBV7-3, the J call TRBJ1-2; TRBD1 aligns across 12 bases. The CDR3 runs to 16 residues. J lost 2 bases, V lost 0 bases, and 1 base had no gene match. Germline V gives CDR1 SGHTA, CDR2 FQGTGA. CDR3 sequence (DNA): TGTGCCAGCAGCTTAACGGGGACAGGGGGCAACTATGGCTACACCTTC. Translation gives CASSLTGTGGNYGYTF.

The V gene is TRBV2, the J gene TRBJ2-3; 9 bases align to TRBD2. V dropped 1 base and J dropped 0; count of bases not matched to a gene: 11. CDR1 SNHLY and CDR2 FYNNEI come from the germline V gene. The CDR3 length is 19 residues. CDR3 in amino acids: CASSEGRRLAATSTDTQYF. The CDR3 DNA reads TGTGCCAGCAGTGAAGGGCGGAGACTAGCGGCTACTAGCACAGATACGCAGTATTTT.

This chain uses TRBV28 with TRBJ1-3; no clear D gene. V lost 2 bases and J 0 bases, leaving 8 bases between the germline ends. The V gene's germline CDR1 is MDHEN and CDR2 SYDVKM. This CDR3 has 15 residues. CDR3 in DNA: TGTGCCAGCAGTTTACCGGTCCGCTCTGGAAACACCATATATTTT. Amino acids: CASSLPVRSGNTIYF.

V usage is TRBV2 and J usage is TRBJ2-1; 7 positions match TRBD2. With V trimmed by 8 bases and J by 0 bases, 13 bases remained unmatched. Germline V gives CDR1 SNHLY, CDR2 FYNNEI. The CDR3 spans 17 residues. The CDR3 reads CASHLRGLGGSYNEQFF. In DNA, the CDR3 is TGTGCCAGCCATCTCAGAGGACTAGGTGGCTCCTACAATGAGCAGTTCTTC. The entire variable domain, with the rest obtained from reference TRBV2 and TRBJ2-1, is as follows: EPEVTQTPSHQVTQMGQEVILRCVPISNHLYFYWYRQILGQKVEFLVSFYNNEISEKSEIFDDQFSVERPDGSNFTLKIRSTKLEDSAMYFCASHLRGLGGSYNEQFFGPGTRLTVL.

This chain uses TRBV9 with TRBJ1-2; D gene ambiguous. V lost 1 base and J lost 2, with 9 bases in between. The CDR3 covers 14 residues. Germline V gene lookup returns CDR1 SGDLS and CDR2 YYNGEE. The chain's CDR3 is CASSVREGNYGYTF. In DNA, the CDR3 is TGTGCCAGCAGCGTACGAGAAGGGAACTATGGCTACACCTTC.

The V and J genes are TRBV27 and TRBJ2-5, with D possibly being TRBD2 (6 bases). Trimming removed 6 bases at V and 4 bases at J, with 24 bases between. Germline V gene lookup returns CDR1 MNHEY and CDR2 SMNVEV (reference sequence). The CDR3 extends over 17 amino acids. The chain's CDR3 is CASSPFKAEGPGETQYF. The DNA for the CDR3 is TGTGCCAGCAGCCCATTTAAGGCGGAGGGCCCAGGAGAGACCCAGTACTTC.

The chain joins TRBV12-3 or TRBV12-4 to TRBJ2-7; 7 bases align to TRBD2. Trimming took 5 bases from V and 2 from J; bases not matched to a gene: 3. The CDR3 is 13 residues long. As DNA, the CDR3 is TGTGCCAGCAGTGCGGGGACTACCTACGAGCAGTACTTC. This codes for CASSAGTTYEQYF.

The rearrangement joins TRBV9 to TRBJ1-2; 10 bases are a match to TRBD1. The V gene end was trimmed by 0 bases and the J gene end by 8 bases; junction bases not matched to a gene: 4. In germline, CDR1 is SGDLS, CDR2 YYNGEE. This CDR3 is built from 14 residues. The CDR3 sequence: CASSVEGTGVGYTF. CDR3 nucleotides: TGTGCCAGCAGCGTAGAGGGGACAGGGGTCGGCTACACCTTC.

This clone came up a few times. V usage is TRBV19 and J usage is TRBJ1-5, with 10 bases fitting TRBD1. CDR3 length equals 15 residues. V lost 5 bases to trimming and J lost 6 bases; unmatched junction nucleotides: 7. The germline V gene has CDR1 LNHDA and CDR2 SQIVND (reference sequence). The CDR3 nucleotides read TGTGCCAGTAGTCGCGGACAGGGGGGGAGTCAGCCCCAGCATTTT. Amino acids: CASSRGQGGSQPQHF.

The chain has TRBV6-6 and TRBJ2-7; D not certain. V was shortened by 6 bases and J by 3 bases, with 9 bases between the two germline ends. Germline V lookup: CDR1 MNHNY, CDR2 SVGAGI (reference sequence). The CDR3 is 12 residues long. The CDR3 DNA follows: TGTGCCAGCAGCCCTGCAGACTACGAGCAGTACTTC. Translating it yields CASSPADYEQYF.

The V gene is TRBV19, the J gene TRBJ2-3, with 9 bases fitting TRBD2. This CDR3 has 18 residues. Germline lookup yields CDR1 LNHDA and CDR2 SQIVND (reference sequence). The trim removed 3 bases at V and 1 base at J, leaving 11 bases unmatched. For the CDR3, the DNA is TGTGCCAGTAGTATTGGCCGCGGGAGGGCCTGGGGCACAGATACGCAGTATTTT. Encoded protein: CASSIGRGRAWGTDTQYF.

In its sample, this clone was seen once. V gene TRBV6-1 combines with J gene TRBJ1-4, with 8 positions matching TRBD1. Germline values: CDR1 MNHNS, CDR2 SASEGT. CDR3 length: 15 residues. J gave up 8 bases and V 2 bases, and 7 bases lay outside the gene matches. This chain's CDR3 is CASSEQGALGEKLFF. As DNA, the CDR3 is TGTGCCAGCAGTGAACAGGGGGCTTTGGGGGAAAAACTGTTTTTT.

The chain has TRBV15 and TRBJ2-5; D unclear. V was clipped by 0 bases and J by 1 base, with 9 bases between them. The CDR3 has 15 amino acids. CDR1 is LNHNV and CDR2 is YYDKDF in the germline V gene (reference sequence). The chain's CDR3 is CATSRDVARQETQYF. In nucleotides, the CDR3 is TGTGCCACCAGCAGAGATGTCGCCCGCCAAGAGACCCAGTACTTC.

The chain is built from TRBV15 and TRBJ1-1; 8 bases fit TRBD1. V lost 2 bases, J lost 6 bases, and 5 bases stayed unmatched. There are 14 residues in the CDR3. The V gene's germline CDR1 is LNHNV and CDR2 YYDKDF (reference sequence). The CDR3 DNA follows: TGTGCCACCAGCAGATCCCAGGGGGCGGCTGAAGCTTTCTTT. Encoded protein: CATSRSQGAAEAFF.

The CDR3 nucleotides read TGTGCCAGCAGTGTAGCGGGTTCCACAGATACGCAGTATTTT. Translating it yields CASSVAGSTDTQYF. V gene TRBV6-4 combines with J gene TRBJ2-3; TRBD2 agrees at 7 bases. The CDR3 totals 14 residues. V shed 4 bases and J 2 bases; nucleotides not matched to a gene: 3. CDR1 is MRHNA, CDR2 SNTAGT, per germline.